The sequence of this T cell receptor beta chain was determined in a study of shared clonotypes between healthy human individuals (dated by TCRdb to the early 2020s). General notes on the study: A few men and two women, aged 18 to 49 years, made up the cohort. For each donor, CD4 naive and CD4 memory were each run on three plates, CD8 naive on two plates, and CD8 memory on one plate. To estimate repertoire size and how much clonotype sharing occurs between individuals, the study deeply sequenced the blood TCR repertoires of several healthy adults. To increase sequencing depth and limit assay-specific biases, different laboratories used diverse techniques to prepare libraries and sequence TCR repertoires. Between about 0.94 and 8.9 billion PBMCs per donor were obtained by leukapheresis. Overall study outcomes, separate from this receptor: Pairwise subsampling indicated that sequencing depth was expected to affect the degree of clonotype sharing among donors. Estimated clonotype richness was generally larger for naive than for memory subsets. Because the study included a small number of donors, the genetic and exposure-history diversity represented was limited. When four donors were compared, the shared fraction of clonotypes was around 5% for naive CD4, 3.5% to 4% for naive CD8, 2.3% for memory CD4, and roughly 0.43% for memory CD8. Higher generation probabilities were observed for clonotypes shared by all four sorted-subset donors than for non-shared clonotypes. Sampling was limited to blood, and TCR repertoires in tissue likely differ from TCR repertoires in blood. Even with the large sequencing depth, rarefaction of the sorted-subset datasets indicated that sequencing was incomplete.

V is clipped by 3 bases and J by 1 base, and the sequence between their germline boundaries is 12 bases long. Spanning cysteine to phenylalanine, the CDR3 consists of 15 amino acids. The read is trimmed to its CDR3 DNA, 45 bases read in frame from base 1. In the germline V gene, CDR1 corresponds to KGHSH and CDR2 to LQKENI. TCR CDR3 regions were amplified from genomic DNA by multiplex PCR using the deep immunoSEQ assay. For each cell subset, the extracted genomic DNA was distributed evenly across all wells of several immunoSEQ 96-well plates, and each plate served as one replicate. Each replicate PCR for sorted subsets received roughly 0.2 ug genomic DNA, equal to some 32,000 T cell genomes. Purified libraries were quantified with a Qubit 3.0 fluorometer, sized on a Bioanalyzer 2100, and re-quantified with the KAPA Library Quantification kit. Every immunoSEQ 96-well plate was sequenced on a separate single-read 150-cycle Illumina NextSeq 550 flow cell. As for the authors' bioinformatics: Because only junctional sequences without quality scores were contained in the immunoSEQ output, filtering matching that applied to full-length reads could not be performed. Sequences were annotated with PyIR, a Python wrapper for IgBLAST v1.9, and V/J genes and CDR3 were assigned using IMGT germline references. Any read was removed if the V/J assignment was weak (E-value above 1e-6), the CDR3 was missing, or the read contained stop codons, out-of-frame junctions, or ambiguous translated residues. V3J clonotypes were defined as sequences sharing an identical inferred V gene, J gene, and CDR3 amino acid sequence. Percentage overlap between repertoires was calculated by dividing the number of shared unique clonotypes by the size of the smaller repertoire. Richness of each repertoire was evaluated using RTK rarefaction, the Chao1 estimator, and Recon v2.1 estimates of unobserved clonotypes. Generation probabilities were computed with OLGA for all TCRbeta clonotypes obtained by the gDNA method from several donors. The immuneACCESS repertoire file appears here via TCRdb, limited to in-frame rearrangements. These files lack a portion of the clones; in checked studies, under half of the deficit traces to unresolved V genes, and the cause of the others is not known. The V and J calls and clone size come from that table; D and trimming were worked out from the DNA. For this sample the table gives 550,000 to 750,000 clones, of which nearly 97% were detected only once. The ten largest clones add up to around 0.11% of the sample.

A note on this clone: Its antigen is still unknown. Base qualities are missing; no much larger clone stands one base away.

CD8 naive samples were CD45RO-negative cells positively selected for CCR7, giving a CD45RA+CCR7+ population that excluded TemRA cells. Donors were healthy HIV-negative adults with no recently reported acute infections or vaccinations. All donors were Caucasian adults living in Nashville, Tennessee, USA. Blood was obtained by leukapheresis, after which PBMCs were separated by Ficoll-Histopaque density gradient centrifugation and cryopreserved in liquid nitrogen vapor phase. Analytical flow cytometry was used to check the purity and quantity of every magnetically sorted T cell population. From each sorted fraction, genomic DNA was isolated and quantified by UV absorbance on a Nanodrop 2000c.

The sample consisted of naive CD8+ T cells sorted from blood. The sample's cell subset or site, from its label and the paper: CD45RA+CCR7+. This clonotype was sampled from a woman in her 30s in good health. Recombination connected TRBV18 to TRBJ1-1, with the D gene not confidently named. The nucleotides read TGTGCCAGCTCACCTACTTCCACCTCGAACACTGAAGCTTTCTTT. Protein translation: CASSPTSTSNTEAFF.